This T cell receptor (beta chain) was observed in a study of cytomegalovirus exposure and HLA in healthy donors. In the study overall: Previous work identified 117 million unique TCR beta sequences from around 170 million T cells.

The CDR3 runs 18 residues. The V and J ends lost 0 bases and 5 bases, in that order; junction bases with no gene match: 11. CDR1 SGHRS and CDR2 YFSETQ come from the germline V gene. The primer mix had 60 Vbeta and 13 Jbeta primers. Profiled with immunoSEQ multiplex PCR; TCRdb holds only in-frame clones, not every one. The table includes 45,000 or so clones, about 73% detected once. Source material: PBMCs. This sequence originates from a woman in her twenties or thirties in good health and CMV-seronegative. The genes are TRBV5-1 and TRBJ2-1; 10 bases map to TRBD1. The CDR3 DNA is TGCGCCAGCAGCTTGGCTATGCTGGGACAGGGGATCCACAATGAGCAGTTCTTC. Its protein product is CASSLAMLGQGIHNEQFF.